Listed here are 21 T cell receptor beta chains from one sample, sequenced in a study of graft-versus-host responses after intestinal transplantation. Assay used: immunoSEQ multiplex PCR; TCRdb lists only in-frame clones, some missing. The sample records nearly 45,000 clones, around nine tenths being singletons. The starting material was PBMCs, obtained 524 days after transplant. These receptors were taken from a human patient who received an intestinal transplant, so some T cells may come from the graft donor.

The chain carries TRBV7-6 and TRBJ2-1; a possible D gene is TRBD1 (6 bases). This CDR3 has 14 amino acids. Trimming took 5 bases from V and 5 from J, leaving 13 bases between them. The germline V gene has CDR1 SGHVS and CDR2 FNYEAQ. The CDR3 spells CASSPRTANNEQFF. CDR3 nucleotide sequence: TGTGCCAGCAGCCCCCGGACAGCTAACAATGAGCAGTTCTTC. The full variable domain, with the rest looked up from reference TRBV7-6 and TRBJ2-1, is GAGVSQSPRYKVTKRGQDVALRCDPISGHVSLYWYRQALGQGPEFLTYFNYEAQQDKSGLPNDRFSAERPEGSISTLTIQRTEQRDSAMYRCASSPRTANNEQFFGPGTRLTVL.

In this sample, this clone turned up a few times. The genes are TRBV28 and TRBJ2-7; 9 bases are a match to TRBD1. V dropped 5 bases and J dropped 9; count of bases not matched to a gene: 14. The CDR3 is made up of 15 amino acids. The germline gives CDR1 MDHEN, CDR2 SYDVKM. The CDR3 loop reads CASSPTGTGFFVQYF. The CDR3 DNA follows: TGTGCCAGCAGTCCCACCGGGACAGGGTTTTTCGTGCAGTACTTC.

The chain couples TRBV6-6 to TRBJ1-5; D is undetermined. Germline-derived CDR1 and CDR2 are MNHNY and SVGAGI (reference sequence). Trimming pared 3 bases from V and 6 bases from J, leaving 12 bases between. The CDR3 contains 14 residues. The CDR3 protein is CASSYNIFGQPQHF. In DNA, the CDR3 is TGTGCCAGCAGTTATAATATATTTGGTCAGCCCCAGCATTTT.

The chain combines TRBV7-3 with TRBJ2-1; 7 bases match TRBD2. This CDR3 spans 14 amino acids. Unmatched junction bases numbered 5, after V lost 2 bases and J lost 7 bases. Germline V gene sequence: CDR1 SGHTA, CDR2 FQGTGA. This CDR3 is CASSLGGSSNEQFF. As DNA, the CDR3 is TGTGCCAGCAGCTTAGGCGGGAGTTCGAATGAGCAGTTCTTC.

This clone was recorded once. This chain's CDR3 is CASSLVGEAKNIQYF. The CDR3 DNA reads TGTGCCAGCAGCTTGGTGGGAGAAGCCAAAAACATTCAGTACTTC. This chain joins TRBV5-4 and TRBJ2-4; TRBD2 is a possible D gene (5 bases). The CDR3 covers 15 residues. The germline gives CDR1 SGHNT, CDR2 YYREEE (reference sequence). The ends were cut back, 0 bases at V and 0 bases at J, with 7 bases in the middle.

The chain couples TRBV28 to TRBJ2-2; D is uncertain. Germline CDR1 MDHEN, CDR2 SYDVKM. Trimming shortened V by 1 base and J by 3 bases, and 9 bases separated the two germline ends. The CDR3 has 15 amino acids. CDR3 loop: CASSLLLGYTGELFF. The DNA of the CDR3 is TGTGCCAGCAGTTTATTATTGGGATACACCGGGGAGCTGTTTTTT.

The chain couples TRBV7-6 to TRBJ1-4, with D uncertain. Germline V gene data show CDR1 as SGHVS and CDR2 as FNYEAQ. The CDR3 is 14 residues long. Trimming cost V 0 bases and J 8 bases, with 10 bases left between them. CDR3 sequence (DNA): TGTGCCAGCAGCTTAGCGGTCGATGGGGAAAAACTGTTTTTT. Translated: CASSLAVDGEKLFF. Variable domain in full (rest from reference TRBV7-6 and TRBJ1-4): GAGVSQSPRYKVTKRGQDVALRCDPISGHVSLYWYRQALGQGPEFLTYFNYEAQQDKSGLPNDRFSAERPEGSISTLTIQRTEQRDSAMYRCASSLAVDGEKLFFGSGTQLSVL.

The sample holds one count of this clone. The chain has TRBV9 and TRBJ2-7, with 7 positions matching TRBD1. CDR1 is SGDLS, CDR2 YYNGEE, per germline. This CDR3 has 13 amino acids. V was clipped by 3 bases and J by 3 bases; unmatched bases: 3. DNA of the CDR3: TGTGCCAGCAGCGACGGGACAGACTACGAGCAGTACTTC. This translates into CASSDGTDYEQYF.

V usage is TRBV19 and J usage is TRBJ1-1; TRBD1 matches 10 bases. V gave up 3 bases and J gave up 5 bases; unmatched junction bases: 3. The CDR3 totals 14 residues. Germline CDR1 reads LNHDA; CDR2 reads SQIVND (reference sequence). The CDR3: CASSIGTGETEAFF. CDR3 in DNA: TGTGCCAGTAGTATCGGGACAGGGGAAACTGAAGCTTTCTTT.

The rearrangement joins TRBV29-1 to TRBJ2-7; D tentatively reads TRBD1 or TRBD2 (6 bases each). V shed 4 bases and J shed 3 bases, with 13 bases lying between them. The germline CDR1 and CDR2 sequences are SQVTM and ANQGSEA. CDR3 length equals 13 residues. DNA of the CDR3: TGCAGCGTTGTAGGGGGGCCCTACTACGAGCAGTACTTC. It translates to CSVVGGPYYEQYF.

J is TRBJ1-2 and V is TRBV2; no reliable D call. CDR1 is SNHLY and CDR2 is FYNNEI in the germline V gene. The ends were cut back, 7 bases at V and 2 bases at J, with 11 bases in the middle. CDR3 length: 13 amino acids. The CDR3 reads CASNQPENYGYTF. CDR3 nucleotides: TGTGCCAGCAATCAACCGGAAAACTATGGCTACACCTTC. Full variable domain (outside the CDR3, taken from reference TRBV2 and TRBJ1-2): EPEVTQTPSHQVTQMGQEVILRCVPISNHLYFYWYRQILGQKVEFLVSFYNNEISEKSEIFDDQFSVERPDGSNFTLKIRSTKLEDSAMYFCASNQPENYGYTFGSGTRLTVV.

V and J are TRBV7-9 and TRBJ2-5; maybe TRBD1 (6 bases). CDR3 length: 14 amino acids. Looked up from germline, CDR1 is SEHNR and CDR2 is FQNEAQ (reference sequence). Trimming removed 2 bases from V and 7 bases from J, with 14 bases in between. CDR3 protein: CASSLTGMDRTQYF. The CDR3 DNA is TGTGCCAGCAGCTTAACCGGAATGGACAGGACCCAGTACTTC.

This sequence joins TRBV5-6 and TRBJ2-7; 9 bases are shared with TRBD1. This CDR3 has 13 residues. V was pared by 2 bases and J by 6 bases, with 3 bases of the junction left unmatched. Germline V gives CDR1 SGHDT, CDR2 YYEEEE. The CDR3 bases are TGTGCCAGCAGCTTCGGGACAGGGAGCGAGCAGTACTTC. Protein sequence: CASSFGTGSEQYF.

V is TRBV6-5 and J is TRBJ1-1; no reliable D call. V lost 6 bases and J lost 5, with 7 bases in between. From germline, CDR1 is MNHEY and CDR2 SVGAGI. The CDR3 is made up of 11 amino acids. CDR3 residues: CASSQGTEAFF. The CDR3 DNA reads as TGTGCCAGCAGCCAAGGAACTGAAGCTTTCTTT.

This rearrangement joins TRBV19 to TRBJ2-1, with 7 bases aligning to TRBD2. J lost 4 bases, V lost 5 bases, and 5 bases had no gene match. The CDR3 covers 14 residues. Germline lookup yields CDR1 LNHDA and CDR2 SQIVND (reference sequence). CDR3 sequence (DNA): TGTGCCAGTAGTTCGACTAGCCCGTACAATGAGCAGTTCTTC. Encoded protein: CASSSTSPYNEQFF.

This rearrangement joins TRBV7-6 to TRBJ2-7; TRBD1 aligns across 10 bases. V shed 5 bases and J 1 base; nucleotides not matched to a gene: 5. Germline loops: CDR1 SGHVS, CDR2 FNYEAQ. The CDR3 is 15 amino acids. The CDR3 nucleotides are TGTGCCAGCAGCCCCGGACAGGGGGTTTCCTACGAGCAGTACTTC. Amino acids: CASSPGQGVSYEQYF.

The sample holds one count of this clone. The chain joins TRBV9 to TRBJ2-1; TRBD2 might be the D (6 bases). Germline values: CDR1 SGDLS, CDR2 YYNGEE. V was cut by 0 bases and J by 7 bases, with 14 bases left in between. The CDR3 has 15 residues. CDR3 loop: CASSVGGGTTNEQFF. The CDR3 coding sequence is TGTGCCAGCAGCGTAGGTGGGGGGACCACTAATGAGCAGTTCTTC.

V gene TRBV7-2 combines with J gene TRBJ1-2; no firm D call. This CDR3 has 15 amino acids. The V and J ends lost 5 bases and 0 bases respectively, with 13 bases between them. Germline-derived CDR1 and CDR2 are SGHTA and FQGNSA. CDR3: CASSNGRAPNYGYTF. The CDR3 DNA reads as TGTGCCAGCAGCAACGGGCGGGCTCCTAACTATGGCTACACCTTC.

The rearrangement joins TRBV7-3 to TRBJ2-1; no firm D call. Germline CDR1 is SGHTA and CDR2 is FQGTGA. The ends were cut back, 1 base at V and 4 bases at J, with 8 bases in the middle. The length of the CDR3 is 14 residues. CDR3 nucleotides: TGTGCCAGCAGCTTAATAGGCAGATACAATGAGCAGTTCTTC. Translation: CASSLIGRYNEQFF.

The V call is TRBV9, the J call TRBJ1-2; D call uncertain. CDR3 length equals 14 residues. Germline V CDR1 and CDR2: SGDLS, YYNGEE. V lost 0 bases and J 0 bases, leaving 6 bases between the germline ends. CDR3 sequence: CASSVGASNYGYTF. The CDR3 bases are TGTGCCAGCAGCGTAGGGGCATCTAACTATGGCTACACCTTC.

This chain links TRBV7-9 with TRBJ2-7; 10 nucleotides align to TRBD2. The CDR3 has 15 amino acids. J was trimmed by 3 bases and V by 4 bases; bases with no gene match: 6. From germline, CDR1 is SEHNR and CDR2 FQNEAQ (reference sequence). The chain's CDR3 is CASSSSGRVLYEQYF. The CDR3 coding sequence is TGTGCCAGCAGCTCGAGCGGGAGGGTCCTCTACGAGCAGTACTTC.